This TCR beta chain is from a study of chemoradiotherapy in HPV16-positive cancers. Study outcomes and limitations: Functional assays defining HPV-specific T cells used only two HPV16-positive patients. During treatment, candidate HPV-specific clones and E7-related motifs expanded in tumor.

Deletions cut 6 bases from V and 6 bases from J, with 14 bases between. The CDR3 runs 13 residues. Germline loops: CDR1 PRHDT, CDR2 FYEKMQ (reference sequence). Sequenced by immunoSEQ multiplex PCR; TCRdb stores in-frame clones only, minus some. Of some 5,400 clones in the sample, 91% were seen once. In this sample, this clone turned up a few times. The target antigen is unknown. The chain carries TRBV13 and TRBJ1-1; D ambiguous. The sequence was collected from a human donor with HPV-associated anogenital cancer. This material consisted of tumor tissue, taken from a patient who underwent chemoradiotherapy. The CDR3: CASSGEETAEAFF. The CDR3 region has the DNA TGTGCCAGCAGTGGAGAAGAGACCGCTGAAGCTTTCTTT.